These 7 T cell receptor beta chains share one sample of origin, sequenced in a study of blood T cell repertoires in COVID-19. Assay: immunoSEQ multiplex PCR; the TCRdb copy retains only in-frame clones and omits some. Seen here are 95,000 to 150,000 clones, more than 65% observed once, and the top ten hold 25%. The source material was peripheral blood. The receptors here all came from a human donor in a cohort sampled during active COVID-19.

The chain couples TRBV27 to TRBJ1-6, with 7 bases aligning to TRBD1. The CDR3 extends over 14 amino acids. J was trimmed by 8 bases and V by 5 bases; bases with no gene match: 6. Per the germline V gene, CDR1 is MNHEY and CDR2 is SMNVEV (reference sequence). The CDR3 bases are TGTGCCAGCAGTGCTCGACAGGGAGATTCACCCCTCCACTTT. Translation: CASSARQGDSPLHF.

This clone has a single count. This sequence joins TRBV9 and TRBJ2-5, with a possible D match to TRBD2 (6 bases). The CDR3 extends over 14 amino acids. Looked up from germline, CDR1 is SGDLS and CDR2 is YYNGEE. V lost 4 bases and J lost 2, with 12 bases in between. CDR3 bases: TGTGCCAGCAGCCAGTGGGGGACTCAAGAGACCCAGTACTTC. This translates into CASSQWGTQETQYF. Combining the CDR3 with reference TRBV9 and TRBJ2-5 gives the whole variable domain DSGVTQTPKHLITATGQRVTLRCSPRSGDLSVYWYQQSLDQGLQFLIQYYNGEERAKGNILERFSAQQFPDLHSELNLSSLELGDSALYFCASSQWGTQETQYFGPGTRLLVL.

This clone was seen a single time. The V call is TRBV28, the J call TRBJ1-2, with TRBD1 matching over 7 bases. The V segment lost 6 bases and the J segment 3 bases; nucleotides outside the gene matches: 16. This CDR3 region has 17 residues. Germline lookup yields CDR1 MDHEN and CDR2 SYDVKM. CDR3 nucleotides: TGTGCCAGCAGGGCAGAGCAGGGTAGGACAGGTCACTATGGCTACACCTTC. It yields the protein CASRAEQGRTGHYGYTF.

The count of this clone is one. V usage is TRBV2 and J usage is TRBJ2-7; 10 positions agree with TRBD2. This CDR3 comprises 15 residues. In germline, CDR1 is SNHLY, CDR2 FYNNEI. Losses at the gene ends were 6 bases for V and 4 bases for J; bases not matched to a gene: 9. The chain's CDR3 is CASRPGLAGAYEQYF. In DNA form, the CDR3 reads TGTGCCAGCAGGCCCGGCCTAGCGGGGGCATACGAGCAGTACTTC.

J is TRBJ2-1 and V is TRBV7-9, with 13 positions matching TRBD2. The CDR3 totals 13 residues. In germline, CDR1 is SEHNR, CDR2 FQNEAQ (reference sequence). J gave up 15 bases and V 6 bases, and 8 bases lay outside the gene matches. CDR3 coding DNA: TGTGCCAGCAGAACTGGGACTAGCGGGGCTTGGTTCTTC. Protein: CASRTGTSGAWFF.

This clone was seen only a few times. This chain uses TRBV3-1 (or the pseudogene TRBV3-2) with TRBJ2-7; 7 bases agree with TRBD1. V was clipped by 1 base and J by 3 bases; unmatched bases: 6. The CDR3 sequence is 15 residues long. Germline lookup yields CDR1 LGHDT and CDR2 YNNKEL (reference sequence). CDR3 region: CASSQAGRGSYEQYF. The DNA for the CDR3 is TGTGCCAGCAGCCAAGCTGGCAGGGGGAGCTACGAGCAGTACTTC.

There are a few counts of this clone. The chain couples TRBV2 to TRBJ2-7; 10 bases map to TRBD1. CDR1 and CDR2 (germline): SNHLY, FYNNEI. The CDR3 has 14 residues. Trimming took 8 bases from V and 2 from J; bases not matched to a gene: 6. Here the CDR3 DNA reads TGTGCCAGCCGGGACAGGGGATCGACCTACGAGCAGTACTTC. As protein: CASRDRGSTYEQYF.